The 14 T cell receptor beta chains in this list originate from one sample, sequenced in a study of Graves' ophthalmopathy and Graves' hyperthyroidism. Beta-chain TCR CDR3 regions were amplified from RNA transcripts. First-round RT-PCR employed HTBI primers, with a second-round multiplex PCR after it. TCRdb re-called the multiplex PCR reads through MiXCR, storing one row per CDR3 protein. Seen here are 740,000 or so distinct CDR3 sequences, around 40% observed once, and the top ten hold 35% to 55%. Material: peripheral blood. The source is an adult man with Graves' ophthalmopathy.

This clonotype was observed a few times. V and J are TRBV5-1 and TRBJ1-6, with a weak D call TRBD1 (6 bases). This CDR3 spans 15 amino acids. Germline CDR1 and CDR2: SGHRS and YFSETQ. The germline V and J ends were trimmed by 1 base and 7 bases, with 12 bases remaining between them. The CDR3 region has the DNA TGCGCCAGCAGCTTGAATGGGGGCGAAAATTCACCCCTCCACTTT. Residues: CASSLNGGENSPLHF. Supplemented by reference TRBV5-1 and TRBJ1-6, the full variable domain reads KAGVTQTPRYLIKTRGQQVTLSCSPISGHRSVSWYQQTPGQGLQFLFEYFSETQRNKGNFPGRFSGRQFSNSRSEMNVSTLELGDSALYLCASSLNGGENSPLHFGNGTRLTVT.

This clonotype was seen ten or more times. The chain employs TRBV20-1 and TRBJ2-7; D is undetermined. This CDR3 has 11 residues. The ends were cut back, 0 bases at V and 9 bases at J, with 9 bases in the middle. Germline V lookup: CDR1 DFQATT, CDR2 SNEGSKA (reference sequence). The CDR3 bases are TGCAGTGCTAGAGATGGGCAGTGGCAGTACTTC. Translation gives CSARDGQWQYF.

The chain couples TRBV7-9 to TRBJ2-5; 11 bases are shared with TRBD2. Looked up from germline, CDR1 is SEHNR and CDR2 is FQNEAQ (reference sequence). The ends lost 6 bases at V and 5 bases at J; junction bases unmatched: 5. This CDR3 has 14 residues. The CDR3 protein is CASSTGTSGETQYF. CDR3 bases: TGTGCCAGCAGTACCGGGACTAGCGGCGAGACCCAGTACTTC.

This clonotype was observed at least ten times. The CDR3: CATSDSNTGGEAFF. Here the CDR3 DNA reads TGTGCCACCAGTGATTCTAACACGGGAGGTGAAGCTTTCTTT. The V call is TRBV24-1, the J call TRBJ1-1, with D unclear. CDR1 is KGHDR and CDR2 is SFDVKD in the germline V gene. This CDR3 spans 14 amino acids. V dropped 2 bases and J dropped 7 bases, with 13 bases sitting between them.

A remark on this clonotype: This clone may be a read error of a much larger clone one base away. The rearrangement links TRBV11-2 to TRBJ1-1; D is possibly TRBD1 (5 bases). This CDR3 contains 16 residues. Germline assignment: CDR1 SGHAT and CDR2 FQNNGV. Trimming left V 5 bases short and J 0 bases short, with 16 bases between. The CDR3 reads CASSPGEGRLNTEAFF. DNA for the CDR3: TGTGCCAGCAGCCCTGGAGAGGGACGATTGAACACTGAAGCTTTCTTT.

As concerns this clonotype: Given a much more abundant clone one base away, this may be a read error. The CDR3 region is CASSLDQGGQQYF. CDR3 sequence (DNA): TGTGCCAGCAGCTTAGATCAAGGGGGCCAGCAGTACTTC. This chain joins TRBV11-2 and TRBJ2-7, with 7 bases that match TRBD1. Germline V CDR1 and CDR2: SGHAT, FQNNGV. With 0 bases clipped from V and 8 bases from J, the junction kept 4 bases outside the gene matches. CDR3 size: 13 residues.

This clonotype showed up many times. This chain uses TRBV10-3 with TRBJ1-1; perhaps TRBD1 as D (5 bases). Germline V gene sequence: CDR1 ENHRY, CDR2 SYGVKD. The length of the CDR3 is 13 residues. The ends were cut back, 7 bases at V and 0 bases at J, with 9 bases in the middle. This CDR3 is CAITDSVNTEAFF. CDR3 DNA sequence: TGTGCCATCACCGACAGTGTGAACACTGAAGCTTTCTTT.

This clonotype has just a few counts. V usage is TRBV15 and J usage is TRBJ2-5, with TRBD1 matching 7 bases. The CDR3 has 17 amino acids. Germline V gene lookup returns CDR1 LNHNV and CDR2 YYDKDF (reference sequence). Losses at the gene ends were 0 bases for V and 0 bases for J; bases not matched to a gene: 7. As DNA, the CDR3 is TGTGCCACCAGCAGAGATTTAAACAGGGGAAACCAAGAGACCCAGTACTTC. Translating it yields CATSRDLNRGNQETQYF.

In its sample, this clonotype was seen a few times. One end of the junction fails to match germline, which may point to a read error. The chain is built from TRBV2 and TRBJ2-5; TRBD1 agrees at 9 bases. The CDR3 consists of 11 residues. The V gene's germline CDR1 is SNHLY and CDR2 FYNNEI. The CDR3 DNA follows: TGTGCCAGCAGCCAAGGACAGGGGCTTATCTTC. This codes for CASSQGQGLIF.

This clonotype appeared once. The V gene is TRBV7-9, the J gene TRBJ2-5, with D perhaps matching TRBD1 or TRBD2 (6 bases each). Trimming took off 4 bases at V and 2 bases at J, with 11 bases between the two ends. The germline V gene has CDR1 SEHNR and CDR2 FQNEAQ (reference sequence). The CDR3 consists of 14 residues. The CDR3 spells CASSWGAVQETQYF. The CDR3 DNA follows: TGTGCCAGCAGCTGGGGGGCAGTGCAAGAGACCCAGTACTTC. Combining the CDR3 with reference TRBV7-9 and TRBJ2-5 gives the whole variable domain DTGVSQNPRHKITKRGQNVTFRCDPISEHNRLYWYRQTLGQGPEFLTYFQNEAQLEKSRLLSDRFSAERPKGSFSTLEIQRTEQGDSAMYLCASSWGAVQETQYFGPGTRLLVL.

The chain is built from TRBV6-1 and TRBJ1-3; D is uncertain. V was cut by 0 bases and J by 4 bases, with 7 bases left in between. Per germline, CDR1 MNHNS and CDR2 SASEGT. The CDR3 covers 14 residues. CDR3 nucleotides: TGTGCCAGCAGTGAAGCTTTAGTGGGAAACACCATATATTTT. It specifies CASSEALVGNTIYF.

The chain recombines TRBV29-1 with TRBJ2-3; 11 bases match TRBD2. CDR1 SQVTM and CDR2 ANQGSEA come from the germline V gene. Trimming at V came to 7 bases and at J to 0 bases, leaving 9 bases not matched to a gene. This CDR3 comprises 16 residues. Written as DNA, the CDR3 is TGCAGCGCTTCTATACTAGCGGGGGCTAGCACAGATACGCAGTATTTT. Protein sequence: CSASILAGASTDTQYF.

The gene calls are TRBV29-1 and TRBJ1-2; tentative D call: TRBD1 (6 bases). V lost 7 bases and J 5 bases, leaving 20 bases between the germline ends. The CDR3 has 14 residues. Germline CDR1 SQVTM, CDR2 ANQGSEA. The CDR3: CSARGTGRRYGYTF. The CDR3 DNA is TGCAGCGCGCGGGGTACAGGGCGAAGATATGGCTACACCTTC.

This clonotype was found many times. Written as DNA, the CDR3 is TGTGCCATCAGGCCGGGACTAGCGTCCTACGAGCAGTACTTC. It yields the protein CAIRPGLASYEQYF. This rearrangement joins TRBV10-3 to TRBJ2-7; 10 nucleotides match TRBD2. Germline values: CDR1 ENHRY, CDR2 SYGVKD. CDR3 size: 14 residues. The J segment lost 1 base and the V segment lost 6 bases, leaving 3 bases of the junction unmatched.